These T cell receptor beta chains were read from a single sample in a study of blood T cell repertoires in COVID-19. The repertoire was sequenced with immunoSEQ multiplex PCR; TCRdb's copy has only in-frame clones and lacks some. The table has over 200,000 clones, 70% to 90% seen once; the top ten hold over 9.5%. Sequencing was carried out using peripheral blood. The source of these receptors is a woman aged 18-35 years who had recovered from COVID-19. CDR3s include the opening cysteine and the closing phenylalanine or tryptophan. D genes are given only for firm matches. Rows may omit the clone size; those that give it use once, few, many or a size class.

TGCGCCAGCAGCCCGTTAGCGGGAGGGGGTCGGAATGAGCAGTTCTTC,CASSPLAGGGRNEQFF,NA,TRBJ2-1,TRBD2,TRBV5-1
TGTGCCAGTAGTCTTCCGACAGGGACACAGCCCCAGCATTTT,CASSLPTGTQPQHF,NA,TRBJ1-5,TRBD1,TRBV19
TGTGCCAGCAGCTCGACCGCAGGAGGAGGTTCACCCCTCCACTTT,CASSSTAGGGSPLHF,NA,TRBJ1-6,NA,TRBV11-2
TGTGCCAGCAGCTTGGGCCGACAGACCCTCTATGGCTACACCTTC,CASSLGRQTLYGYTF,NA,TRBJ1-2,NA,TRBV11-1
TGTGCCAGCAGTTACTCGCGTAGCCGGCCAGGGGGCTACGAGCAGTACTTC,CASSYSRSRPGGYEQYF,NA,TRBJ2-7,TRBD1,TRBV6-2/TRBV6-3
TGTGCCAGCAGTACTCCCGGGACAGGGGACTATGGCTACACCTTC,CASSTPGTGDYGYTF,NA,TRBJ1-2,TRBD1,TRBV6-5
TGTGCCAGCAGCAATACAGGGATCGGGCAGCCCCAGCATTTT,CASSNTGIGQPQHF,NA,TRBJ1-5,NA,TRBV7-2
TGCGCCAGCAGCTTGACGGACAGAAACACTGAAGCTTTCTTT,CASSLTDRNTEAFF,NA,TRBJ1-1,NA,TRBV5-1
TGTGCCAGCAGCTTGGTCCCCTCGAACACTGAAGCTTTCTTT,CASSLVPSNTEAFF,NA,TRBJ1-1,NA,TRBV5-4
TGCGCCAGCAGTGAGGGGACAGGGTTCGGCTACACCTTC,CASSEGTGFGYTF,NA,TRBJ1-2,TRBD1,TRBV10-2
TGCGCCAGCAGGGAGGGAGCAGGGGACTATGGCTACACCTTC,CASREGAGDYGYTF,few,TRBJ1-2,NA,TRBV10-2
TGCGCCAGCATGCTAGCGGGAGTCACAGATACGCAGTATTTT,CASMLAGVTDTQYF,NA,TRBJ2-3,TRBD2,TRBV10-2
TGTGCCAGCAGCCGCGCTAGCCGGTCAGATACGCAGTATTTT,CASSRASRSDTQYF,NA,TRBJ2-3,NA,TRBV7-2
TGTGCCAGCAGTTACGCTACCGGGACAGGGCTGCTCGAGCAGTACTTC,CASSYATGTGLLEQYF,NA,TRBJ2-7,TRBD1,TRBV6-5
TGCAGCGTGGCGGGGAGTGGGGGAAGTTTTAACTATGGCTACACCTTC,CSVAGSGGSFNYGYTF,once,TRBJ1-2,NA,TRBV29-1
TGTGCCAGCAGCCCCGGCGGAGGGCTAAACACTGAAGCTTTCTTT,CASSPGGGLNTEAFF,NA,TRBJ1-1,NA,TRBV7-9
TGTGCCAGCAGCAATCAACGGCAGGCGACTTCACCCCTCCACTTT,CASSNQRQATSPLHF,NA,TRBJ1-6,NA,TRBV7-9
TGCGCCAGCAGCCAAGAAAGTAGAACTCGAGTCCTCTACAATGAGCAGTTCTTC,CASSQESRTRVLYNEQFF,NA,TRBJ2-1,NA,TRBV4-1
TGTGCCAGCAGTACCGGGTCCAATAATTCACCCCTCCACTTT,CASSTGSNNSPLHF,NA,TRBJ1-6,NA,TRBV13
TGTGCCAGCAGCTCCCCGACCTTGACTAGCGGGAGCCACGAGCAGTACTTC,CASSSPTLTSGSHEQYF,NA,TRBJ2-7,TRBD2,TRBV7-2
TGCAGCGTTGCCGGGGGGGCATCGGACACCATATATTTT,CSVAGGASDTIYF,NA,TRBJ1-3,NA,TRBV29-1
TGTGCCAGCAGTCAGGGACAGGGGTCGGTTGAACGGCTGTTTTTT,CASSQGQGSVERLFF,few,TRBJ1-4,TRBD1,TRBV25-1
TGTGCCAGCAGTTCGGGACAGGGACCCTACGAGCAGTACTTC,CASSSGQGPYEQYF,NA,TRBJ2-7,TRBD1,TRBV27
TGTGCCAGCAGCAAAGGGGGCGGGGTTTACGAGCAGTACTTC,CASSKGGGVYEQYF,NA,TRBJ2-7,NA,TRBV7-2
TGTGCCAGCAGTGATAATCGGAGGACTGAAGCTTTCTTT,CASSDNRRTEAFF,NA,TRBJ1-1,NA,TRBV25-1
TGTGCCAGCAGCCCATATGCCGACGGGGGGAACACTGAAGCTTTCTTT,CASSPYADGGNTEAFF,once,TRBJ1-1,NA,TRBV7-2
TGTGCCAGCAGTCCCCGGGACAGGGGGCCTTACGAGCAGTACTTC,CASSPRDRGPYEQYF,NA,TRBJ2-7,TRBD1,TRBV27
TGTGCCAGCAGCAAAACACCGGGACAGCGGATAGTGGGCACTGAAGCTTTCTTT,CASSKTPGQRIVGTEAFF,NA,TRBJ1-1,TRBD1,TRBV5-8
TGTGCCAGCAGCTTTTCAGGGAACACTGAAGCTTTCTTT,CASSFSGNTEAFF,NA,TRBJ1-1,NA,TRBV7-9
TGTGCCAGCAGCTTGGCCGGGACAGGGAACACTGAAGCTTTCTTT,CASSLAGTGNTEAFF,NA,TRBJ1-1,TRBD1,TRBV5-4
TGTGCCTGGAGCGCGACTAGCGGATCTTACGAGCAGTACTTC,CAWSATSGSYEQYF,once,TRBJ2-7,TRBD2,TRBV30